Below, 23 T cell receptor beta chains from the same sample are listed, as sequenced in a study of blood T cell repertoires in COVID-19. The protocol was immunoSEQ multiplex PCR, while the TCRdb copy is restricted to in-frame clones and leaves out a portion. Counted here are approximately 140,000 clones, approximately 86% occurring once; the ten biggest clones make up 7% to 10%. Input material: peripheral blood. Every receptor here comes from a woman aged 55 to 70 with acute or convalescent COVID-19.

This chain joins TRBV19 and TRBJ2-7; 8 bases fit TRBD2. Losses at the gene ends were 3 bases for V and 6 bases for J; bases not matched to a gene: 7. The germline gives CDR1 LNHDA, CDR2 SQIVND (reference sequence). The CDR3 loop spans 14 amino acids. In DNA form, the CDR3 reads TGTGCCAGTAGTATCACACTAGCGGTAAGCGAGCAGTACTTC. It is translated as CASSITLAVSEQYF.

V usage is TRBV5-1 and J usage is TRBJ1-2; the match to TRBD1 covers 8 bases. Germline values: CDR1 SGHRS, CDR2 YFSETQ. With 0 bases clipped from V and 3 bases from J, the junction kept 10 bases outside the gene matches. CDR3 length equals 17 residues. The CDR3 spells CASSLGQGARVYYGYTF. The CDR3 DNA reads TGCGCCAGCAGCTTGGGGCAGGGGGCGCGGGTGTACTATGGCTACACCTTC.

The chain joins TRBV28 to TRBJ2-7, with a tentative D call TRBD2 (6 bases). Per the germline V gene, CDR1 is MDHEN and CDR2 is SYDVKM. V lost 2 bases and J 3 bases, leaving 11 bases between the germline ends. The CDR3 consists of 14 residues. The CDR3 spells CASSLTGVLYEQYF. The CDR3 coding sequence is TGTGCCAGCAGTTTAACGGGGGTTCTCTACGAGCAGTACTTC.

This clone was found once. V gene TRBV9 combines with J gene TRBJ2-2, with 8 bases lining up with TRBD1. The trim removed 4 bases at V and 0 bases at J, leaving 5 bases unmatched. The CDR3 spans 16 residues. The V gene's germline CDR1 is SGDLS and CDR2 YYNGEE. CDR3 region: CASSKGQGANTGELFF. CDR3 bases: TGTGCCAGCAGCAAAGGACAGGGAGCGAACACCGGGGAGCTGTTTTTT.

This clone was observed a single time. The chain carries TRBV19 and TRBJ1-5; 7 positions match TRBD1. With 7 bases clipped from V and 4 bases from J, the junction kept 10 bases outside the gene matches. The CDR3 consists of 15 residues. The germline V gene encodes CDR1 LNHDA and CDR2 SQIVND (reference sequence). The chain's CDR3 is CASTQRQGRNQPQHF. The CDR3 DNA follows: TGTGCCAGTACCCAAAGACAGGGTAGGAATCAGCCCCAGCATTTT.

This clone was seen just once. The chain links TRBV5-6 to TRBJ2-5; 7 positions match TRBD1. J lost 1 base, V lost 6 bases, and 6 bases had no gene match. CDR1 is SGHDT and CDR2 is YYEEEE in the germline V gene. This CDR3 region has 14 residues. DNA for the CDR3: TGTGCCAGCACCATACAGGGGTTCCAAGAGACCCAGTACTTC. Translating it yields CASTIQGFQETQYF.

V gene TRBV5-1 combines with J gene TRBJ2-7, with no clear D. V was pared by 0 bases and J by 1 base, with 8 bases between. Germline values: CDR1 SGHRS, CDR2 YFSETQ. CDR3 length: 14 residues. CDR3 sequence reads: CASSLAPGSYEQYF. The CDR3 DNA is TGCGCCAGCAGCTTGGCCCCAGGATCCTACGAGCAGTACTTC. Full variable domain (outside the CDR3, taken from reference TRBV5-1 and TRBJ2-7): KAGVTQTPRYLIKTRGQQVTLSCSPISGHRSVSWYQQTPGQGLQFLFEYFSETQRNKGNFPGRFSGRQFSNSRSEMNVSTLELGDSALYLCASSLAPGSYEQYFGPGTRLTVT.

The genes are TRBV27 and TRBJ2-7; D is perhaps TRBD2 (6 bases). V lost 4 bases to trimming and J lost 3 bases, with 16 bases between them. Germline V CDR1 and CDR2: MNHEY, SMNVEV (reference sequence). This CDR3 is built from 15 residues. The CDR3 DNA follows: TGTGCCAGCAGTTCCGGGGGTCTTACGATCTACGAGCAGTACTTC. This encodes CASSSGGLTIYEQYF.

To note about this clone: The same CDR3 can be traced to other DNA sequences in this sample. The genes are TRBV6-5 and TRBJ2-5; D might be TRBD1 (6 bases). V dropped 6 bases and J dropped 1 base, with 9 bases sitting between them. Germline CDR1 reads MNHEY; CDR2 reads SVGAGI. The length of the CDR3 is 13 residues. CDR3 region: CASSRTVQETQYF. The CDR3 DNA sequence: TGTGCCAGCAGCAGGACAGTCCAAGAGACCCAGTACTTC.

V usage is TRBV27 and J usage is TRBJ2-2; D may be TRBD1 (6 bases). The CDR3 has 19 amino acids. Trimming took 5 bases from V and 7 from J, leaving 29 bases between them. Germline V gene lookup returns CDR1 MNHEY and CDR2 SMNVEV (reference sequence). The CDR3 nucleotides read TGTGCCAGCAGTCCCACTGGACAGAAGGGGATCCTGGGCGTCGGGGAGCTGTTTTTT. Translated, it gives CASSPTGQKGILGVGELFF.

The genes are TRBV30 and TRBJ1-3; D perhaps matches TRBD1 (6 bases). V was clipped by 4 bases and J by 0 bases, with 13 bases between them. Germline V gene data show CDR1 as GTSNPN and CDR2 as SVGIG (reference sequence). This CDR3 spans 15 amino acids. CDR3 region: CAWTFTGFSGNTIYF. CDR3 nucleotide sequence: TGTGCCTGGACCTTTACAGGGTTCTCTGGAAACACCATATATTTT.

The gene calls are TRBV7-9 and TRBJ1-6; 7 nucleotides match TRBD1. The CDR3 consists of 14 residues. V lost 5 bases, J lost 7 bases, and 5 bases stayed unmatched. Germline CDR1 SEHNR, CDR2 FQNEAQ (reference sequence). The CDR3 DNA reads as TGTGCCAGCAGCCTCGGACAGGTGAATTCACCCCTCCACTTT. Its translation: CASSLGQVNSPLHF.

By sample share, this clone is medium-sized (0.01 to 0.1%). V and J are TRBV5-8 and TRBJ2-1; D call uncertain. The CDR3 loop spans 13 amino acids. The V and J ends lost 3 bases and 0 bases respectively, with 4 bases between them. Germline-derived CDR1 and CDR2 are SGHTS and YDEGEE. The CDR3 sequence: CASSSSSYNEQFF. Here the CDR3 DNA reads TGTGCCAGCAGCTCTAGCTCCTACAATGAGCAGTTCTTC.

The V gene is TRBV6-4, the J gene TRBJ2-1; TRBD2 matches 10 bases. The germline CDR1 and CDR2 sequences are MRHNA and SNTAGT. The CDR3 loop spans 15 amino acids. The trim removed 5 bases at V and 6 bases at J, leaving 7 bases unmatched. CDR3 bases: TGTGCCAGCAGTACGAGCGGGGGGGACTTCAATGAGCAGTTCTTC. This gives the protein CASSTSGGDFNEQFF.

The rearrangement links TRBV6-6 to TRBJ1-6, with a possible D match to TRBD1 (5 bases). This CDR3 has 12 residues. Trimming removed 7 bases from V and 17 bases from J, with 18 bases in between. Germline-derived CDR1 and CDR2 are MNHNY and SVGAGI (reference sequence). CDR3 region: CASTIGGESFHF. The CDR3 bases are TGTGCCAGCACCATCGGGGGGGAATCTTTCCACTTT.

The sample holds one count of this clone. The chain carries TRBV7-9 and TRBJ1-4; D is perhaps TRBD1 (5 bases). Between the trimmed V and J ends, which lost 7 bases and 4 bases, there was a span of 13 bases. The CDR3 is 14 residues long. The germline V gene encodes CDR1 SEHNR and CDR2 FQNEAQ (reference sequence). The CDR3: CASTKDRVNEKLFF. The CDR3 region has the DNA TGTGCCAGCACCAAAGACAGAGTTAATGAAAAACTGTTTTTT.

The V call is TRBV6-6, the J call TRBJ2-3; 9 bases fit TRBD1. CDR1 is MNHNY, CDR2 SVGAGI, per germline (reference sequence). V was clipped by 4 bases and J by 3 bases; unmatched bases: 5. CDR3 size: 15 residues. The chain's CDR3 is CASSFTGGGTDTQYF. In nucleotides, the CDR3 is TGTGCCAGCAGTTTCACAGGGGGCGGGACAGATACGCAGTATTTT.

The CDR3 here is CASSQSLAGIEQYF. For the CDR3, the DNA is TGTGCCAGCAGCCAATCACTAGCGGGGATTGAGCAGTACTTC. The chain carries TRBV3-1 (or the pseudogene TRBV3-2) and TRBJ2-7; 10 bases are a match to TRBD2. J lost 7 bases, V lost 2 bases, and 5 bases had no gene match. From germline, CDR1 is LGHDT and CDR2 YNNKEL (reference sequence). The CDR3 runs 14 residues.

The rearrangement links TRBV30 to TRBJ2-4; 9 bases map to TRBD1. This CDR3 is 13 amino acids long. Trimming took 3 bases from V and 7 from J; bases not matched to a gene: 4. Germline loops: CDR1 GTSNPN, CDR2 SVGIG (reference sequence). CDR3: CAWRDRGPNIQYF. In DNA, the CDR3 is TGTGCCTGGAGGGACAGGGGACCGAACATTCAGTACTTC.

The chain links TRBV7-2 to TRBJ2-1, with TRBD2 matching 9 bases. This CDR3 spans 17 amino acids. The V gene end was trimmed by 4 bases and the J gene end by 12 bases; junction bases not matched to a gene: 19. Germline V lookup: CDR1 SGHTA, CDR2 FQGNSA. CDR3 nucleotides: TGTGCCAGCAGCTCACGCCTTGGGGCTAGCGGGGACCCAGGGCAGTTCTTC. It codes for CASSSRLGASGDPGQFF. Full variable domain (missing parts from reference TRBV7-2 and TRBJ2-1): GAGVSQSPSNKVTEKGKDVELRCDPISGHTALYWYRQSLGQGLEFLIYFQGNSAPDKSGLPSDRFSAERTGGSVSTLTIQRTQQEDSAVYLCASSSRLGASGDPGQFFGPGTRLTVL.

The V and J genes are TRBV19 and TRBJ1-1; TRBD1 aligns across 7 bases. CDR1 and CDR2 (germline): LNHDA, SQIVND (reference sequence). V dropped 4 bases and J dropped 0; count of bases not matched to a gene: 2. The CDR3 has 14 residues. CDR3 sequence reads: CASSNRGMNTEAFF. The CDR3 DNA follows: TGTGCCAGTAGTAACAGGGGCATGAACACTGAAGCTTTCTTT. Using reference TRBV19 and TRBJ1-1 for the parts outside the CDR3, the full variable domain is DGGITQSPKYLFRKEGQNVTLSCEQNLNHDAMYWYRQDPGQGLRLIYYSQIVNDFQKGDIAEGYSVSREKKESFPLTVTSAQKNPTAFYLCASSNRGMNTEAFFGQGTRLTVV.

J is TRBJ1-5 and V is TRBV6-5; D is unresolved. Trimming took 5 bases from V and 2 from J, leaving 13 bases between them. The CDR3 is 15 residues long. Per the germline V gene, CDR1 is MNHEY and CDR2 is SVGAGI. The CDR3 protein is CASSLRWGGNQPQHF. The CDR3 DNA reads as TGTGCCAGCAGTCTGAGGTGGGGAGGCAATCAGCCCCAGCATTTT.

The chain joins TRBV6-5 to TRBJ1-2, with D possibly TRBD1 on 5 matching bases. There are 15 residues in the CDR3. The germline V gene has CDR1 MNHEY and CDR2 SVGAGI. V was trimmed by 8 bases and J by 1 base, leaving 17 bases between them. The DNA of the CDR3 is TGTGCCAGCCTCGGTTCGGGACTCCATAACTATGGCTACACCTTC. It specifies CASLGSGLHNYGYTF.